Listed here is a single TCR beta chain. This clone was counted a single time. Its antigen specificity is not known. It has no much larger one-base neighbor in the sample; base qualities were not kept. The sample is drawn from a study of OX40 agonist ivuxolimab in advanced cancers. Concerning the study at large: The costimulatory receptor OX40 (CD134) was targeted by ivuxolimab, a fully human IgG2 agonistic monoclonal antibody. Intravenous ivuxolimab was administered to patients every 2 weeks at six dose levels: 0.01, 0.1, 0.3, 1.5, 3 and 10 mg/kg. Among the roughly 52 dose-escalation patients, some 20 had hepatocellular carcinoma, roughly 15 melanoma, 9 renal cell carcinoma and 9 head and neck cancer. The dose-escalation cohort was around 84% male with a mean age of about 65 years, ranging from roughly 20 to 80. Patients were allowed to have had prior anti-PD-1, anti-PD-L1 or anti-CTLA-4 therapy, and approximately 40% of the dose-escalation patients had been treated with checkpoint inhibitors. Partial responses occurred in three dose-escalation patients, of whom one had hepatocellular carcinoma and two had cutaneous melanoma. The purpose of peripheral TCRbeta sequencing was to test whether ivuxolimab changed TCR sequence diversity and led to clonal T-cell expansion. The monotherapy dose-escalation portion (N ≈ 52 patients) of the phase I ivuxolimab trial is reported in the paper. The study at large found these results: Which antigens the clonally expanded peripheral T cells were specific for was not determined. Low levels of normalized T-cell clonal expansion were also seen in some patients who did not respond. At doses from 0.1 to 3.0 mg/kg, clonal expansion was seen in both CD4+ and CD8+ blood T cells between baseline and week 6. After ivuxolimab, expanded clones were on average more numerous among CD8+ T cells than among CD4+ T cells. In partial responders in the 0.1-3.0 mg/kg groups, normalized peripheral clonal expansion was found to be among the lowest, especially among CD8+ T cells.

To sequence the TCRbeta CDR3 region, genomic DNA was isolated from the sorted cells. The immunoSEQ Assay was used to sequence the TCRbeta CDR3 regions. Held by TCRdb, this immuneACCESS table contains in-frame sequences only and omits some clones. Under half of the omission traces to an unresolved V gene where checked; the cause of the rest is unknown. The sample table shows 39,000 or so clones, and about 93% are seen once. The ten largest account for under 25% of the sample. The trial excluded patients who had a history of autoimmune disease or who were on systemic immunosuppression. Peripheral blood for TCR sequencing was drawn from every dose cohort at baseline, at cycle 4 day 1 and at cycle 7 day 1. Samples were obtained from an open-label, multicenter, first-in-human phase I dose-escalation trial of ivuxolimab. The trial enrolled adults with locally advanced or metastatic head and neck squamous cell, hepatocellular, melanoma or renal cell carcinoma. Before TCR sequencing, CD4+ T cells and CD8+ T cells from peripheral blood were sorted into separate populations.

The specimen was CD4+ or CD8+ T cells sorted from blood, collected in a trial of the OX40 agonist ivuxolimab. The sequence derives from an adult with an advanced solid tumor such as melanoma, head and neck, liver or kidney cancer.

The CDR3 amino acid sequence is: CASSIVAAAEQYF. The DNA is TGTGCCAGTAGTATAGTGGCGGCAGCCGAGCAGTACTTC. The chain was built from TRBV19 and TRBJ2-7; the D gene is not confidently resolved. The CDR1 and CDR2 encoded by the germline V gene (reference sequence) are LNHDA and SQIVND. The CDR3 holds 13 amino acids from the cysteine to the phenylalanine. The retained sequence is limited to the CDR3, 39 bases, with the frame set at the first base. V is cut by 1 base and J by 6 bases, and the space between the germline ends is 10 bases.